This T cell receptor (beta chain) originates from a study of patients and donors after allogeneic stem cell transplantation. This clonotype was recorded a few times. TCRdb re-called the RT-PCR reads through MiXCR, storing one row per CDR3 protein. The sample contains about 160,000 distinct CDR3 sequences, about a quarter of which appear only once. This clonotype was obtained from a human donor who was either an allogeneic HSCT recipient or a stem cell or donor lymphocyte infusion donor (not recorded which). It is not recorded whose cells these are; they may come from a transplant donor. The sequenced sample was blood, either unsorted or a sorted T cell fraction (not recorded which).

As DNA, the CDR3 is TGTGCCAGCAGTCTGGGGGCAAGCGGGTACGAGCAGTACTTC. Its protein is CASSLGASGYEQYF. V is TRBV12-3 or TRBV12-4 and J is TRBJ2-7; D is tentatively TRBD1 or TRBD2 (6 bases each). Trimming shortened V by 5 bases and J by 4 bases, and 15 bases separated the two germline ends. The CDR3 totals 14 residues.